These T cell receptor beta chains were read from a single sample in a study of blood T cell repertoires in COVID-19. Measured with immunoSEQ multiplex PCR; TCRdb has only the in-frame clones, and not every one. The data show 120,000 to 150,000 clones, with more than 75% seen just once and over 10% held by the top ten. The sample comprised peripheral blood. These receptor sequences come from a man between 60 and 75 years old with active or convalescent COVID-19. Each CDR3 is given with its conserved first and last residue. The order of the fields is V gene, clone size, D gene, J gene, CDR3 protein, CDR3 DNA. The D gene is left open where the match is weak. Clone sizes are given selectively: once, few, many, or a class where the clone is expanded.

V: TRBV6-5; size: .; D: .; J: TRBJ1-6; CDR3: CASRVGADSPLHF; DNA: TGTGCCAGCCGGGTAGGGGCCGATTCACCCCTCCACTTT
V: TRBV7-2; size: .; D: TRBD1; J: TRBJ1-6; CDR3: CASSLRTGGNSPLHF; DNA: TGTGCCAGCAGCCTTAGGACAGGGGGTAATTCACCCCTCCACTTT
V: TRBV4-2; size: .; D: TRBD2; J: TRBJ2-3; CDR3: CASSQERTSRSGTDTQYF; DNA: TGTGCCAGCAGCCAAGAACGGACTAGCAGGTCTGGCACAGATACGCAGTATTTT
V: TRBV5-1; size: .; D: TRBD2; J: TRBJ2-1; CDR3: CASSPRGGGVYNEQFF; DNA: TGCGCCAGCAGCCCCCGGGGGGGCGGCGTCTACAATGAGCAGTTCTTC
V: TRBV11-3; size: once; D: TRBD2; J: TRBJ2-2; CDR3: CASSRGLAANTGELFF; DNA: TGTGCCAGCAGCCGGGGACTAGCGGCGAACACCGGGGAGCTGTTTTTT
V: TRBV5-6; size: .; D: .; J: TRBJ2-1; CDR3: CASSRVSYNEQFF; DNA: TGTGCCAGCAGCCGGGTCTCCTACAATGAGCAGTTCTTC
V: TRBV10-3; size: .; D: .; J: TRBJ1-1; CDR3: CAISGTDLMNTEAFF; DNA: TGTGCCATCAGTGGGACAGATTTAATGAACACTGAAGCTTTCTTT
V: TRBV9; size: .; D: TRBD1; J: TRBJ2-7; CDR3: CASSVEGTGGYEQYF; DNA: TGTGCCAGCAGCGTAGAGGGGACAGGGGGATACGAGCAGTACTTC
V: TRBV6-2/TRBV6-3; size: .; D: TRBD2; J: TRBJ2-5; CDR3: CASSYPGRGEETQYF; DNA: TGTGCCAGCAGTTACCCAGGGAGGGGCGAAGAGACCCAGTACTTC
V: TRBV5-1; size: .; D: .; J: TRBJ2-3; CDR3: CASSLTGPGTQYF; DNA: TGCGCCAGCAGCTTGACGGGTCCTGGTACGCAGTATTTT
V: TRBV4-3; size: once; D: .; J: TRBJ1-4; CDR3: CASSRDLTEVEKLFF; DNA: TGCGCCAGCAGCCGCGACTTGACAGAAGTTGAAAAACTGTTTTTT
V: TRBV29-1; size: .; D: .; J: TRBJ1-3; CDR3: CSVSGADNTIYF; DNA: TGCAGCGTTTCAGGGGCAGACAACACCATATATTTT
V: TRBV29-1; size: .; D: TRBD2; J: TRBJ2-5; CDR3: CSVEGNVGLAEETQYF; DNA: TGCAGCGTTGAAGGGAACGTGGGACTAGCAGAAGAGACCCAGTACTTC
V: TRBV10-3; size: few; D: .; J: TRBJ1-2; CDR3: CAITQDSSYGYTF; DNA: TGTGCCATCACTCAGGACAGTTCCTATGGCTACACCTTC
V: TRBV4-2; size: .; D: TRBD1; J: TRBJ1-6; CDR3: CASSWGQGGSSYNSPLHF; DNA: TGTGCCAGCAGCTGGGGACAGGGCGGTAGCTCCTATAATTCACCCCTCCACTTT
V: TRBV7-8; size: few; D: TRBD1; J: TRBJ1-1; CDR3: CASSLVSSRTGIMNTEAFF; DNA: TGTGCCAGCAGCTTAGTATCCTCCCGGACAGGGATCATGAACACTGAAGCTTTCTTT
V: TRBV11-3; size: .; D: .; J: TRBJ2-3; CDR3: CASSLVGADKSQYF; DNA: TGTGCCAGCAGCTTAGTGGGGGCAGACAAGTCGCAGTATTTT
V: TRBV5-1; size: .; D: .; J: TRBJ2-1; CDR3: CASSRTSGLFNEQFF; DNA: TGCGCCAGCAGCCGCACTAGTGGGCTTTTCAATGAGCAGTTCTTC
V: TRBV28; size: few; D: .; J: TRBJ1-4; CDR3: CASSQIATNEKLFF; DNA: TGTGCCAGCAGTCAAATAGCAACTAATGAAAAACTGTTTTTT
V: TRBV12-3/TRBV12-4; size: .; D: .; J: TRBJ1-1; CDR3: CASSVGEGAFF; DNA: TGTGCCAGCAGTGTGGGAGAGGGAGCTTTCTTT
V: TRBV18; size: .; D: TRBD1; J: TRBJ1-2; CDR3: CASSPQGQGQYGYTF; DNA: TGTGCCAGCTCCCCTCAGGGACAGGGCCAATATGGCTACACCTTC
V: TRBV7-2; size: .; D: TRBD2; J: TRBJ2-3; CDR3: CASSVSGGADTQYF; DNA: TGTGCCAGCAGCGTTTCGGGAGGGGCAGATACGCAGTATTTT
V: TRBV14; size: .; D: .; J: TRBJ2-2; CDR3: CASSLRLLGTGELFF; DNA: TGTGCCAGCAGCCTTAGACTACTCGGAACCGGGGAGCTGTTTTTT
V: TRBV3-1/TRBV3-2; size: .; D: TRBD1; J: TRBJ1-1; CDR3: CASSQARTGAAFF; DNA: TGTGCCAGCAGCCAGGCCCGGACAGGGGCCGCTTTCTTT
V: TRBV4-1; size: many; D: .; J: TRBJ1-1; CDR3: CASSQLYATEAFF; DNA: TGCGCCAGCAGCCAACTCTATGCGACTGAAGCTTTCTTT
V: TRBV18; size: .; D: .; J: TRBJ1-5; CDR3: CASSRDRTDNQPQHF; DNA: TGTGCCAGCTCACGCGACCGGACAGATAATCAGCCCCAGCATTTT
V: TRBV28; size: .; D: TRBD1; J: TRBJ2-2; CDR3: CASSWTGLAGELFF; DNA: TGTGCCAGCAGTTGGACAGGGTTGGCCGGGGAGCTGTTTTTT
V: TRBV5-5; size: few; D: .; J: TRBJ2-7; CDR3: CASSAFVPLEGLSYEQYF; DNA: TGTGCCAGCAGCGCTTTTGTACCATTGGAGGGCCTATCCTACGAGCAGTACTTC
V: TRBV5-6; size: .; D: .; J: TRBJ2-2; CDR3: CASSLMFRHDANTGELFF; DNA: TGTGCCAGCAGCTTGATGTTCAGACATGATGCGAACACCGGGGAGCTGTTTTTT
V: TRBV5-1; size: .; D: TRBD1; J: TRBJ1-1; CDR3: CASSLGGQGYTEAFF; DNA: TGCGCCAGCAGCTTGGGAGGACAGGGATACACTGAAGCTTTCTTT
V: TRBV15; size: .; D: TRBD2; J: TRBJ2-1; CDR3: CATSRVGEGVGEQFF; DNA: TGTGCCACCAGCAGAGTTGGGGAGGGCGTAGGTGAGCAGTTCTTC
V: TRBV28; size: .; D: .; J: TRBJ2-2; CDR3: CASRRAGTTNTGELFF; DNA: TGTGCCAGCAGGCGCGCGGGGACCACGAACACCGGGGAGCTGTTTTTT
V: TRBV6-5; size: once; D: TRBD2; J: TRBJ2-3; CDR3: CASSWTSGRINTQYF; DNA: TGTGCCAGCAGTTGGACTAGCGGGAGAATAAATACGCAGTATTTT
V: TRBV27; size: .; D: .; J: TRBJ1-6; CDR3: CASSLHGVHNSPLHF; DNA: TGTGCCAGCAGTTTACACGGGGTTCACAATTCACCCCTCCACTTT
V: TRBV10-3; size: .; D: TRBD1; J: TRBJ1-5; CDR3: CAISGTGNQPQHF; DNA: TGTGCCATCAGTGGGACAGGAAATCAGCCCCAGCATTTT
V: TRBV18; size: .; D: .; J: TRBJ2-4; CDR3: CASSPQGAEGLYIQYF; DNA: TGTGCCAGCTCACCCCAAGGAGCGGAGGGTTTATACATTCAGTACTTC
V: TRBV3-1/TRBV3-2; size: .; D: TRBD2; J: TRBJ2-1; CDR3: CASSLQPGLAGFF; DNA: TGTGCCAGCAGCCTCCAACCGGGACTAGCAGGATTCTTC
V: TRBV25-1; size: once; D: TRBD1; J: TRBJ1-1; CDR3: CATQGEMNTEAFF; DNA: TGTGCCACTCAGGGGGAGATGAACACTGAAGCTTTCTTT
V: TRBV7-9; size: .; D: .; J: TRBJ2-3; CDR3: CASSNPYSDTQYF; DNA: TGTGCCAGCAGCAACCCCTACTCAGATACGCAGTATTTT
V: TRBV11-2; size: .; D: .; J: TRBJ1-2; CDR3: CASSLDAGIVGDTF; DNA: TGTGCCAGCAGCTTAGATGCCGGGATCGTTGGCGACACCTTC